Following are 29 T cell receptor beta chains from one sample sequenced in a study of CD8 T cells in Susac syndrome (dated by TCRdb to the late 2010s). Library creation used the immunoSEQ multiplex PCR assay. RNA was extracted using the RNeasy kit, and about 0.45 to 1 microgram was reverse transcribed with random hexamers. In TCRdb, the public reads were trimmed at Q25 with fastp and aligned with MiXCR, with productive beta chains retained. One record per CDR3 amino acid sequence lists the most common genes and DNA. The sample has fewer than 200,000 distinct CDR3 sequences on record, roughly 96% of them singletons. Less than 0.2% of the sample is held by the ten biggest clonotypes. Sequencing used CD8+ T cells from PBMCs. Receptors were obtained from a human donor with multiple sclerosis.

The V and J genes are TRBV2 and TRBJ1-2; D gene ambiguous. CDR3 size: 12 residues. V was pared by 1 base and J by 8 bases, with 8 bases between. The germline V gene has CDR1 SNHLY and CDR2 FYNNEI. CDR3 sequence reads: CASSEGGRGYTF. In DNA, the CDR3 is TGTGCCAGCAGTGAAGGAGGGCGCGGCTACACCTTC.

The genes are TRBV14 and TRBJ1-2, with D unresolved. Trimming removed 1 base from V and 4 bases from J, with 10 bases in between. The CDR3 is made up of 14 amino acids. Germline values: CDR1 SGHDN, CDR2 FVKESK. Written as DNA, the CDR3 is TGTGCCAGCAGCCAAGGAACAAATCCCTATGGCTACACCTTC. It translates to CASSQGTNPYGYTF.

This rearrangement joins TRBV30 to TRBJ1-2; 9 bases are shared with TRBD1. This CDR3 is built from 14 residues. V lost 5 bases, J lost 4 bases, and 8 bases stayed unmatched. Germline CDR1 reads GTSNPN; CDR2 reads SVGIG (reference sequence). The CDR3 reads CAWENRGLFYGYTF. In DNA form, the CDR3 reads TGTGCCTGGGAAAACAGGGGGCTGTTCTATGGCTACACCTTC.

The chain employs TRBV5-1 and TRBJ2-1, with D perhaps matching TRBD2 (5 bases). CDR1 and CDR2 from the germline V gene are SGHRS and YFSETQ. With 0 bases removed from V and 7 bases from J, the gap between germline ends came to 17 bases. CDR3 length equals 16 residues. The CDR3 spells CASSLVGGFDGNEQFF. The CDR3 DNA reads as TGCGCCAGCAGCTTGGTCGGCGGGTTTGATGGGAATGAGCAGTTCTTC.

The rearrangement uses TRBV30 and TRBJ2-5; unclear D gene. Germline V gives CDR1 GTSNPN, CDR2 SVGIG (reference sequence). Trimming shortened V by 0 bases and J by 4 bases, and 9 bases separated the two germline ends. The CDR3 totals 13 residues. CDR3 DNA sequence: TGTGCCTGGAGTGTAGGGTGGGGAGAGACCCAGTACTTC. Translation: CAWSVGWGETQYF.

The DNA for the CDR3 is TGTGCCAGCAGCCCCTCGGGGGCCGGGGAGCTGTTTTTT. Protein: CASSPSGAGELFF. J is TRBJ2-2 and V is TRBV14, with D maybe TRBD2 (6 bases). V lost 4 bases, J lost 6 bases, and 9 bases lay in between. The CDR3 extends over 13 amino acids. Germline CDR1 and CDR2: SGHDN and FVKESK.

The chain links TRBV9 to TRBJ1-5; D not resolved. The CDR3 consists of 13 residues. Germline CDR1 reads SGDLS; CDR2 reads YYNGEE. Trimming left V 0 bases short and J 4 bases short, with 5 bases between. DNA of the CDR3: TGTGCCAGCAGCGTAGGACCAAATCAGCCCCAGCATTTT. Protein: CASSVGPNQPQHF.

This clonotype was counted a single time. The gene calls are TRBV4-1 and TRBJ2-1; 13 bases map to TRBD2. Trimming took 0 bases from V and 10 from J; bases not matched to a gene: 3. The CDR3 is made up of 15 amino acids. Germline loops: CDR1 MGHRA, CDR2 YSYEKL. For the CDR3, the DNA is TGCGCCAGCAGCCAAGATCCGGGACTAGCGGGGGAGCAGTTCTTC. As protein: CASSQDPGLAGEQFF.

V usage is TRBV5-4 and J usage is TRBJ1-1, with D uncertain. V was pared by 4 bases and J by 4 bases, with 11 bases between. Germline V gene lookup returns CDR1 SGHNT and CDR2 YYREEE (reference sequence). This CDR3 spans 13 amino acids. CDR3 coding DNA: TGTGCCAGCAGCCCGCGCGGGGTCACTGAAGCTTTCTTT. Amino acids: CASSPRGVTEAFF.

The CDR3 reads CASSLNAGHEQFF. Written as DNA, the CDR3 is TGTGCCAGCAGTTTGAATGCGGGGCATGAGCAGTTCTTC. This chain connects TRBV28 to TRBJ2-1, with TRBD2 as a possible D gene (6 bases). Germline V CDR1 and CDR2: MDHEN, SYDVKM. The length of the CDR3 is 13 residues. V lost 3 bases and J 8 bases, leaving 11 bases between the germline ends.

The CDR3 here is CASSPGWGGYGYTF. The CDR3 coding sequence is TGTGCCAGCAGCCCCGGATGGGGCGGCTATGGCTACACCTTC. The chain links TRBV2 to TRBJ1-2; D might be TRBD1 (5 bases). The CDR3 runs 14 residues. Trimming left V 6 bases short and J 4 bases short, with 15 bases between. Germline values: CDR1 SNHLY, CDR2 FYNNEI.

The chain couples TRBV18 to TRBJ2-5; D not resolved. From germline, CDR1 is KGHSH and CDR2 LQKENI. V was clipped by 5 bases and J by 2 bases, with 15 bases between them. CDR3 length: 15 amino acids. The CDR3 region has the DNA TGTGCCAGCTCAGGGTTACCTCTGCAACAAGAGACCCAGTACTTC. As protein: CASSGLPLQQETQYF.

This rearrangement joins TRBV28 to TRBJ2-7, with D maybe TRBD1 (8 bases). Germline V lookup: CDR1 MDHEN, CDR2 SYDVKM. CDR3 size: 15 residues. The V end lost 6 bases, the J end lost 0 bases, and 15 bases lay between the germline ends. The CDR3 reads CASRYRGGSSYEQYF. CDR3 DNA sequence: TGTGCCAGCAGATACAGGGGGGGGAGCTCCTACGAGCAGTACTTC. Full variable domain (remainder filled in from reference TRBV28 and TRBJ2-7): DVKVTQSSRYLVKRTGEKVFLECVQDMDHENMFWYRQDPGLGLRLIYFSYDVKMKEKGDIPEGYSVSREKKERFSLILESASTNQTSMYLCASRYRGGSSYEQYFGPGTRLTVT.

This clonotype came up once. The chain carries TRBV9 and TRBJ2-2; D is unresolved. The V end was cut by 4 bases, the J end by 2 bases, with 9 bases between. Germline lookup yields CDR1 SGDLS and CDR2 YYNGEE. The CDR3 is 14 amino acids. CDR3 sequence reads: CASSPSANTGELFF. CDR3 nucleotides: TGTGCCAGCAGCCCCTCGGCAAACACCGGGGAGCTGTTTTTT.

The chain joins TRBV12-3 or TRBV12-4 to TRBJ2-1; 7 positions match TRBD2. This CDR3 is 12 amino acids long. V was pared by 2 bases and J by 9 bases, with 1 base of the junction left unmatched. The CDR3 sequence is CASSLSGTEQFF. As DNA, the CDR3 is TGTGCCAGCAGTTTAAGCGGGACTGAGCAGTTCTTC.

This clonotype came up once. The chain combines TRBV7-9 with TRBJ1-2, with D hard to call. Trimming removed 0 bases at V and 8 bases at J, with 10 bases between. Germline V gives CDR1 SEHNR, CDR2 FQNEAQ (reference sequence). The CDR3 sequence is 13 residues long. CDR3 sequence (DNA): TGTGCCAGCAGCTTAGCGCTCGGCCTAGGCTACACCTTC. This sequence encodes CASSLALGLGYTF.

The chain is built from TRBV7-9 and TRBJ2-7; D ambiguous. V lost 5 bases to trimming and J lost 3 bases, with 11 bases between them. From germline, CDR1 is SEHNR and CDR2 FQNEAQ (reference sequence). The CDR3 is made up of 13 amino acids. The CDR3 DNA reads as TGTGCCAGCAGCCCCGGACGTTACTACGAGCAGTACTTC. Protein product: CASSPGRYYEQYF.

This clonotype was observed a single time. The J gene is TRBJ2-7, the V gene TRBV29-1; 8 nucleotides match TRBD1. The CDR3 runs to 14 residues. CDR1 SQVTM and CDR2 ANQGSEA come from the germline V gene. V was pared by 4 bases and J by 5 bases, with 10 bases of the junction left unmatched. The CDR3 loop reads CSVVRQGRRDEQYF. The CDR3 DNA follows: TGCAGCGTTGTTCGACAGGGGAGGAGGGACGAGCAGTACTTC.

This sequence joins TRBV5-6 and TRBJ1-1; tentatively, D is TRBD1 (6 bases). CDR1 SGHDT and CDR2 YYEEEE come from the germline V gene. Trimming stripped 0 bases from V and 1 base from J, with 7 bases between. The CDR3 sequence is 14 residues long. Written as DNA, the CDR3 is TGTGCCAGCAGCTTGGGGACAGAGAACACTGAAGCTTTCTTT. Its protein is CASSLGTENTEAFF.

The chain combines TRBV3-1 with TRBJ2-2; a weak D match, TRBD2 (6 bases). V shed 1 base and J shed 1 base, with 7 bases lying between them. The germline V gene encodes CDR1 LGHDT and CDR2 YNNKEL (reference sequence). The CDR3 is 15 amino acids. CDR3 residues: CASSQVGGNTGELFF. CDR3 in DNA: TGTGCCAGCAGCCAAGTCGGGGGGAACACCGGGGAGCTGTTTTTT.

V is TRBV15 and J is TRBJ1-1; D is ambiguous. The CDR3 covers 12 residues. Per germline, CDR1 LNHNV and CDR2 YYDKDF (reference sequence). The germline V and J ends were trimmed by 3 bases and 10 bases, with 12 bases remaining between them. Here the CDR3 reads CATSSGVAGAFF. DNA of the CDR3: TGTGCCACCAGCAGTGGGGTGGCGGGAGCTTTCTTT. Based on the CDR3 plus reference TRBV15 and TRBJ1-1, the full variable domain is DAMVIQNPRYQVTQFGKPVTLSCSQTLNHNVMYWYQQKSSQAPKLLFHYYDKDFNNEADTPDNFQSRRPNTSFCFLDIRSPGLGDTAMYLCATSSGVAGAFFGQGTRLTVV.

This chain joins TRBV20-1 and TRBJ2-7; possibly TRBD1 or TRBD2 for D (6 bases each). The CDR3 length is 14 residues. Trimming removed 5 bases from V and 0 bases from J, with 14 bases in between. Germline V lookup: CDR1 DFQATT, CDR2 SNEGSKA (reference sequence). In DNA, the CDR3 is TGCAGTGCTGAGCAAGGGGGGAGCTCCTACGAGCAGTACTTC. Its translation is CSAEQGGSSYEQYF.

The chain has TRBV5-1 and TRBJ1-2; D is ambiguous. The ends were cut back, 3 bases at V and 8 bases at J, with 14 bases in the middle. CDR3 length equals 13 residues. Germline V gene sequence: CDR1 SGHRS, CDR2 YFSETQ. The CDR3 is CASSWGGSDGYTF. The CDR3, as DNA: TGCGCCAGCAGCTGGGGAGGGAGTGACGGCTACACCTTC.

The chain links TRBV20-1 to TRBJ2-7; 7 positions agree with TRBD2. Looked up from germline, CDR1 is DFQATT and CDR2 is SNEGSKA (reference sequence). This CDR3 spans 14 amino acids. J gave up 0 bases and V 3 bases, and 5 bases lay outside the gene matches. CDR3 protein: CSASIAGPSYEQYF. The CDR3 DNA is TGCAGTGCTAGCATAGCGGGTCCCTCCTACGAGCAGTACTTC.

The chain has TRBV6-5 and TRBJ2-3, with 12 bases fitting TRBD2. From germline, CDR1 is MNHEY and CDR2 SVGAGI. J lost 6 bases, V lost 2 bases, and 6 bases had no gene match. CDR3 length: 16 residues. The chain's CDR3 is CASSYASGGAIDTQYF. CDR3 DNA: TGTGCCAGCAGTTACGCTAGCGGGGGGGCCATTGATACGCAGTATTTT.

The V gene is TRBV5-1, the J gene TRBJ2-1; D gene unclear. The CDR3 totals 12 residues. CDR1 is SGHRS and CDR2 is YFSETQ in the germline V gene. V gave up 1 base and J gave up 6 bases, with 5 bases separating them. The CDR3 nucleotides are TGCGCCAGCAGCTTGAGTGCCAATGAGCAGTTCTTC. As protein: CASSLSANEQFF.

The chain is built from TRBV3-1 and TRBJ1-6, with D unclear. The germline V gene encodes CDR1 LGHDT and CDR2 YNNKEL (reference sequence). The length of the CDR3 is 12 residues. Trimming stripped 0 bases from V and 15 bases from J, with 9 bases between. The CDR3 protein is CASSQEGRFLHF. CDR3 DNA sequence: TGTGCCAGCAGCCAAGAGGGCAGGTTCCTCCACTTT. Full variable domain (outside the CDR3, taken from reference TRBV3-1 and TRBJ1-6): DTAVSQTPKYLVTQMGNDKSIKCEQNLGHDTMYWYKQDSKKFLKIMFSYNNKELIINETVPNRFSPKSPDKAHLNLHINSLELGDSAVYFCASSQEGRFLHFGNGTRLTVT.

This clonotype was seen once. This CDR3 reads CASSPGLYQETQYF. In DNA form, the CDR3 reads TGTGCCAGCAGCCCGGGGCTCTACCAAGAGACCCAGTACTTC. The chain carries TRBV7-3 and TRBJ2-5, with D possibly being TRBD1 or TRBD2 (5 bases each). Germline values: CDR1 SGHTA, CDR2 FQGTGA. The CDR3 has 14 amino acids. V dropped 5 bases and J dropped 0 bases, with 10 bases sitting between them.

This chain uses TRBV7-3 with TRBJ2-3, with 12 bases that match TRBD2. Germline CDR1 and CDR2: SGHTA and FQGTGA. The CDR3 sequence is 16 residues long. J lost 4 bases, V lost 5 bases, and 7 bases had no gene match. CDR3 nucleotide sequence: TGTGCCAGCAGCATGACTAGCGGGAGACGGGCAGATACGCAGTATTTT. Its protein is CASSMTSGRRADTQYF.